The text below deals with one TCR beta chain. Its antigen is unknown. This entry is derived from a study of vaccination and CD4 T cells after COVID-19. Study context: Spike peptides, overlapping and drawn from SARS-CoV-2, HCoV-NL63, HCoV-OC43 and HCoV-229E, were used to stimulate cells.

The germline V gene has CDR1 MNHNS and CDR2 SASEGT. V lost 6 bases and J lost 8, with 16 bases in between. The CDR3 totals 14 residues. Oncomine TCR Beta short-read sequencing was applied to DNA from cultured CD4+ T cells. A single record per CDR3 protein comes from TCRdb applying MiXCR to the PCR reads. There are more than 13,000 distinct CDR3 sequences in the sample; 50% to 60% occur only once, and 3.5% to 5% lies in the top ten. Treatment indicated: roughly 10-day PBMC culture with coronavirus spike peptide pools or control peptides (ViraFEST assay). Material: CD4+ T cells from blood, cultured in vitro, obtained before SARS-CoV-2 vaccination. The clonotype was recovered from a human donor who had recovered from COVID-19. The chain carries TRBV6-1 and TRBJ1-4, with D maybe TRBD1 (6 bases). Here the CDR3 reads CASSTRGIGEKLFF. The CDR3 DNA sequence: TGTGCCAGCAGCACAAGGGGGATTGGGGAAAAACTGTTTTTT.